The 26 T cell receptor beta chains reported below all come from one sample, sequenced in a study of Tregs in tolerant kidney transplant recipients. Generated by immunoSEQ multiplex PCR, the TCRdb table keeps only in-frame clones and is missing some. This sample has 60,000 to 75,000 clones, with 80% to 90% found just once. This material consisted of Tregs from blood, taken before the transplant. Every receptor here comes from a human donor who received a combined kidney and bone marrow transplant.

The rearrangement uses TRBV30 and TRBJ2-5; D is possibly TRBD1 (5 bases). Germline CDR1 and CDR2: GTSNPN and SVGIG (reference sequence). This CDR3 region has 14 residues. Between the trimmed V and J ends, which lost 1 base and 5 bases, there was a span of 14 bases. The DNA of the CDR3 is TGTGCCTGGAGTGGAGCGCCCCCAGGGGAGACCCAGTACTTC. Protein sequence: CAWSGAPPGETQYF. Drawing the rest from reference TRBV30 and TRBJ2-5, the complete variable domain is SQTIHQWPATLVQPVGSPLSLECTVEGTSNPNLYWYRQAAGRGLQLLFYSVGIGQISSEVPQNLSASRPQDRQFILSSKKLLLSDSGFYLCAWSGAPPGETQYFGPGTRLLVL.

The rearrangement links TRBV15 to TRBJ1-2, with D possibly being TRBD1 (6 bases). Looked up from germline, CDR1 is LNHNV and CDR2 is YYDKDF (reference sequence). This CDR3 is 16 amino acids long. Trimming removed 1 base from V and 1 base from J, with 13 bases in between. CDR3 sequence: CATSRAYRDINYGYTF. In DNA form, the CDR3 reads TGTGCCACCAGCAGAGCGTACAGGGATATTAACTATGGCTACACCTTC.

This clone was seen a few times. This rearrangement joins TRBV11-2 to TRBJ2-7; 9 positions match TRBD1. The CDR3 length is 16 residues. With V trimmed by 4 bases and J by 3 bases, 10 bases remained unmatched. CDR1 SGHAT and CDR2 FQNNGV come from the germline V gene. In DNA form, the CDR3 reads TGTGCCAGCAGCTCCGGGACAGGGCGACTCGACTACGAGCAGTACTTC. Its protein is CASSSGTGRLDYEQYF.

The chain links TRBV2 to TRBJ2-5, with D perhaps TRBD1 or TRBD2 (5 bases each). The CDR3 spans 12 residues. The V end lost 4 bases, the J end lost 10 bases, and 13 bases lay between the germline ends. Germline CDR1 reads SNHLY; CDR2 reads FYNNEI. CDR3 protein: CASSGGVRGQYF. Here the CDR3 DNA reads TGTGCCAGCAGTGGGGGTGTGAGGGGCCAGTACTTC.

This clone has a handful of counts. CDR3 loop: CASSPRGGDQPQHF. The CDR3 DNA is TGTGCCAGCAGTCCGAGGGGGGGGGATCAGCCCCAGCATTTT. The chain recombines TRBV2 with TRBJ1-5, with D possibly matching TRBD1 (6 bases). CDR1 SNHLY and CDR2 FYNNEI come from the germline V gene. Trimming removed 5 bases at V and 5 bases at J, with 13 bases between. CDR3 size: 14 residues. Full variable domain (remainder filled in from reference TRBV2 and TRBJ1-5): EPEVTQTPSHQVTQMGQEVILRCVPISNHLYFYWYRQILGQKVEFLVSFYNNEISEKSEIFDDQFSVERPDGSNFTLKIRSTKLEDSAMYFCASSPRGGDQPQHFGDGTRLSIL.

The rearrangement links TRBV27 to TRBJ2-1; D might be TRBD2 (5 bases). Trimming cost V 5 bases and J 6 bases, with 23 bases left between them. Germline loops: CDR1 MNHEY, CDR2 SMNVEV (reference sequence). This CDR3 is 17 amino acids long. The chain's CDR3 is CASSPTPMAGVVNEQFF. CDR3 nucleotides: TGTGCCAGCAGTCCCACCCCAATGGCGGGTGTAGTCAATGAGCAGTTCTTC.

This chain uses TRBV4-1 with TRBJ2-3; TRBD2 matches at 12 bases. With 2 bases clipped from V and 1 base from J, the junction kept 1 base outside the gene matches. The V gene's germline CDR1 is MGHRA and CDR2 YSYEKL. CDR3 length: 16 residues. CDR3 residues: CASSQRLAGGTDTQYF. The CDR3 DNA sequence: TGCGCCAGCAGCCAACGACTAGCGGGAGGCACAGATACGCAGTATTTT.

This clone appeared a single time. The CDR3 bases are TGTGCCAGCAGTATGCAGTCGGGTCAGCCCCAGCATTTT. Protein: CASSMQSGQPQHF. The chain couples TRBV14 to TRBJ1-5; D is undetermined. Germline V gene data show CDR1 as SGHDN and CDR2 as FVKESK. CDR3 length equals 13 residues. The V end lost 6 bases, the J end lost 6 bases, and 12 bases lay between the germline ends.

The chain links TRBV30 to TRBJ1-4, with D maybe TRBD1 (5 bases). The CDR3 totals 14 residues. Deletions cut 2 bases from V and 6 bases from J, with 13 bases between. Germline V gene data show CDR1 as GTSNPN and CDR2 as SVGIG (reference sequence). CDR3 amino acids: CAWSPGGGYEKLFF. Here the CDR3 DNA reads TGTGCCTGGAGTCCGGGGGGGGGATATGAAAAACTGTTTTTT.

CDR3 sequence reads: CASSYIVGLADYADTQYF. The DNA of the CDR3 is TGTGCCAGCAGCTACATTGTGGGACTAGCGGACTACGCAGATACGCAGTATTTT. The chain joins TRBV7-2 to TRBJ2-3; 11 bases line up with TRBD2. Germline assignment: CDR1 SGHTA and CDR2 FQGNSA. V was pared by 4 bases and J by 4 bases, with 13 bases of the junction left unmatched. The length of the CDR3 is 18 residues.

In DNA, the CDR3 is TGTGCCAGCAGCTTAGACGGGACCTACGAGCAGTACTTC. It specifies CASSLDGTYEQYF. The chain uses TRBV7-2 and TRBJ2-7; D is possibly TRBD2 (5 bases). V lost 1 base, J lost 2 bases, and 6 bases lay in between. The CDR3 covers 13 residues. Looked up from germline, CDR1 is SGHTA and CDR2 is FQGNSA.

In this sample, this clone turned up a few times. The V call is TRBV5-1, the J call TRBJ1-4, with TRBD1 as a possible D gene (5 bases). This CDR3 has 16 amino acids. CDR1 is SGHRS, CDR2 YFSETQ, per germline. Between the trimmed V and J ends, which lost 0 bases and 4 bases, there was a span of 13 bases. CDR3 residues: CASSLGGGPLNEKLFF. CDR3 nucleotides: TGCGCCAGCAGCTTGGGTGGGGGACCGCTTAATGAAAAACTGTTTTTT.

CDR3 DNA: TGTGCCAGCAGTCCGGGGGGTTATGGCTACACCTTC. Amino acid sequence: CASSPGGYGYTF. This chain uses TRBV6-1 with TRBJ1-2; maybe TRBD1 (5 bases). Trimming stripped 5 bases from V and 5 bases from J, with 9 bases between. The CDR3 spans 12 residues. CDR1 and CDR2 from the germline V gene are MNHNS and SASEGT.

The sample holds a few counts of this clone. The rearrangement uses TRBV10-3 and TRBJ1-5; D gene uncertain. CDR3 length: 13 amino acids. Germline CDR1 ENHRY, CDR2 SYGVKD. V lost 7 bases, J lost 3 bases, and 10 bases lay in between. CDR3 DNA sequence: TGTGCCATCAAATCCCAGGCCAATCAGCCCCAGCATTTT. Translating gives CAIKSQANQPQHF.

The CDR3 bases are TGTGCCAGCAGCCCCCCACAGCGAACGGCGGGAGGCTACACCTTC. Residues: CASSPPQRTAGGYTF. The chain recombines TRBV7-2 with TRBJ1-2, with D uncertain. V was clipped by 5 bases and J by 8 bases, with 21 bases between them. The CDR3 contains 15 residues. Germline CDR1 and CDR2: SGHTA and FQGNSA.

V is TRBV7-6 and J is TRBJ2-1, with no clear D. Trimming pared 6 bases from V and 6 bases from J, leaving 15 bases between. Per germline, CDR1 SGHVS and CDR2 FNYEAQ. This CDR3 spans 14 amino acids. The CDR3 DNA is TGTGCCAGCAGTCCAAAGCGCAGCCCCAATGAGCAGTTCTTC. The encoded protein is CASSPKRSPNEQFF. Based on the CDR3 plus reference TRBV7-6 and TRBJ2-1, the full variable domain is GAGVSQSPRYKVTKRGQDVALRCDPISGHVSLYWYRQALGQGPEFLTYFNYEAQQDKSGLPNDRFSAERPEGSISTLTIQRTEQRDSAMYRCASSPKRSPNEQFFGPGTRLTVL.

This clone was seen more than once but under ten times. The gene calls are TRBV11-2 and TRBJ2-1; 7 nucleotides agree with TRBD1. The CDR3 extends over 17 amino acids. CDR1 is SGHAT, CDR2 FQNNGV, per germline. V lost 4 bases and J lost 9; bases outside the gene matches: 18. Here the CDR3 reads CASSYQIRDPQGPEQFF. The DNA for the CDR3 is TGTGCCAGCAGCTACCAAATCCGGGACCCACAGGGGCCTGAGCAGTTCTTC.

The chain is built from TRBV6-5 and TRBJ1-1; the D is unclear. The CDR3 consists of 14 residues. V lost 2 bases, J lost 3 bases, and 10 bases lay in between. Germline CDR1 is MNHEY and CDR2 is SVGAGI. CDR3 amino acids: CASSYMDPDTEAFF. The CDR3 DNA follows: TGTGCCAGCAGTTACATGGACCCGGACACTGAAGCTTTCTTT.

The CDR3 region has the DNA TGTGCCAGCAGCTTAGCCTCTAGCGGACCCTACGAGCAGTACTTC. Translating it yields CASSLASSGPYEQYF. This rearrangement joins TRBV7-2 to TRBJ2-7, with 7 bases identical to TRBD2. This CDR3 has 15 residues. CDR1 is SGHTA and CDR2 is FQGNSA in the germline V gene. With 0 bases clipped from V and 2 bases from J, the junction kept 4 bases outside the gene matches.

CDR3 in DNA: TGTGCCTGGAGTGTACAGGGAGCAAGGGACATTCAGTACTTC. As protein: CAWSVQGARDIQYF. The genes are TRBV30 and TRBJ2-4; D is possibly TRBD1 (6 bases). With 0 bases removed from V and 8 bases from J, the gap between germline ends came to 14 bases. The CDR3 covers 14 residues. CDR1 and CDR2 (germline): GTSNPN, SVGIG (reference sequence). Drawing the rest from reference TRBV30 and TRBJ2-4, the complete variable domain is SQTIHQWPATLVQPVGSPLSLECTVEGTSNPNLYWYRQAAGRGLQLLFYSVGIGQISSEVPQNLSASRPQDRQFILSSKKLLLSDSGFYLCAWSVQGARDIQYFGAGTRLSVL.

The J gene is TRBJ2-5, the V gene TRBV6-6; tentatively, D is TRBD1 or TRBD2 (5 bases each). V lost 7 bases and J lost 4, with 22 bases in between. Germline CDR1 MNHNY, CDR2 SVGAGI (reference sequence). CDR3 length equals 16 residues. CDR3 protein: CASTWDPTAGRETQYF. The CDR3 DNA is TGTGCCAGCACCTGGGACCCTACCGCTGGCCGAGAGACCCAGTACTTC.

CDR3 in DNA: TGTGCCAGCAGCCCCGATGGCTCTGGGGCCAACGTCCTGACTTTC. Translating it yields CASSPDGSGANVLTF. The V call is TRBV5-4, the J call TRBJ2-6; D is unresolved. Germline V gives CDR1 SGHNT, CDR2 YYREEE (reference sequence). The CDR3 is 15 residues long. V was shortened by 4 bases and J by 0 bases, with 8 bases between the two germline ends.

This chain connects TRBV7-6 to TRBJ2-5; D gene uncertain. The DNA end lines up better with TRBJ2-7; the J call may be wrong. This CDR3 spans 13 amino acids. In germline, CDR1 is SGHVS, CDR2 FNYEAQ. The CDR3 is CASSEKRLYEQYF. The CDR3 nucleotides read TGTGCCAGCAGCGAAAAACGGCTCTACGAGCAGTACTTC.

The chain uses TRBV30 and TRBJ1-5; a weak D match, TRBD1 (5 bases). The CDR3 contains 14 residues. V lost 0 bases to trimming and J lost 9 bases, with 15 bases between them. Germline V lookup: CDR1 GTSNPN, CDR2 SVGIG (reference sequence). The CDR3 sequence is CAWSVSGPQGPQHF. The CDR3 nucleotides are TGTGCCTGGAGTGTTTCGGGGCCGCAGGGGCCCCAGCATTTT.

V usage is TRBV7-9 and J usage is TRBJ2-5, with D hard to call. V was clipped by 11 bases and J by 0 bases, with 13 bases between them. CDR1 is SEHNR and CDR2 is FQNEAQ in the germline V gene (reference sequence). CDR3 size: 13 residues. For the CDR3, the DNA is TGTGCCGGCACAGTAAACAACCAAGAGACCCAGTACTTC. It is translated as CAGTVNNQETQYF.

The chain links TRBV29-1 to TRBJ2-3; 7 nucleotides align to TRBD1. Germline CDR1 reads SQVTM; CDR2 reads ANQGSEA. The CDR3 contains 13 residues. J gave up 1 base and V 7 bases, and 5 bases lay outside the gene matches. This chain's CDR3 is CSGDRARTDTQYF. In DNA, the CDR3 is TGCAGCGGCGACAGGGCCCGCACAGATACGCAGTATTTT.